This T cell receptor (beta chain) was identified in a study of T-cell reconstitution after alpha-beta-depleted transplantation in children. The CDR3 is 20 residues long. The V gene's germline CDR1 is SGHTA and CDR2 FQGTGA. Trimming removed 5 bases from V and 7 bases from J; junction bases left unmatched: 22. TCRbeta library preparation incorporated unique molecular identifiers. TCRdb reprocessed the PCR reads via MiXCR and lists one record per CDR3 protein. The profile covers 300,000 to 350,000 distinct CDR3 sequences, with roughly 15% appearing a single time and roughly 41% taken by the ten largest. Notes on this clonotype: The target antigen is unknown.

Study results and caveats: High day-60 TCRbeta diversity in some patients came from surviving recipient T cells and thymic progenitors. T-cell numbers and diversity one year post-transplant derived largely from freshly generated T cells. Two months or so post-transplant, alpha-beta T cells reportedly derived from several hundred expanded graft clones.

The material was PBMCs, mostly from graft donor cells, obtained 360 days after TCRalphabeta/CD19-depleted stem cell transplant. The gene calls are TRBV7-3 and TRBJ2-5; TRBD2 matches 13 bases. The TCR was taken from a male patient between 2 and 10 years old who had a stem cell transplant for acute lymphoblastic leukemia, so the T cells may come from the graft donor. Written as DNA, the CDR3 is TGTGCCAGCAGCCAACCGCAGACTAGCGGGAGGCCGCTCGCTGGGGGGACCCAGTACTTC. The encoded protein is CASSQPQTSGRPLAGGTQYF.